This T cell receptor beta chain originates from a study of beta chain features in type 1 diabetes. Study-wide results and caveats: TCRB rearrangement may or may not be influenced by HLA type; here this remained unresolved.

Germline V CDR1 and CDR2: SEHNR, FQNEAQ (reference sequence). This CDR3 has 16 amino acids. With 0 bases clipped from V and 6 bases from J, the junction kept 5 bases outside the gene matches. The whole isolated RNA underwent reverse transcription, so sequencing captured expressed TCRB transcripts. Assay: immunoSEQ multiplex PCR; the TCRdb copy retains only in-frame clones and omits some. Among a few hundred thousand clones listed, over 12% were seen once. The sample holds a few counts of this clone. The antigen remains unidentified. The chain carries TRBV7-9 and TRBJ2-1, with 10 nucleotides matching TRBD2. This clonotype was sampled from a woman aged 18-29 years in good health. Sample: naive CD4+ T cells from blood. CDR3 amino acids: CASSLAVSGRSNEQFF. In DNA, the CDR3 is TGTGCCAGCAGCTTAGCGGTTAGCGGGAGGTCCAATGAGCAGTTCTTC.